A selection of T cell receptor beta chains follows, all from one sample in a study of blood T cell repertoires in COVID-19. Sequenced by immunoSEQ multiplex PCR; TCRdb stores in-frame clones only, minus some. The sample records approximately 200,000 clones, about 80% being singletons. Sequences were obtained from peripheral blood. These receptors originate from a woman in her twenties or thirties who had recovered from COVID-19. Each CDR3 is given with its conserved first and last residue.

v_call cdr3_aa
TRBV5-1 CASSLQSSYNEQFF
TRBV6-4 CASSPTGNGAYNEQFF
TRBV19 CASAPRGRGTEAFF
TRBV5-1 CASSTGTPVSPLHF
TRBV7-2 CASSISTSGINNEQFF
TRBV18 CASSSWTGADQPQHF
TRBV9 CASSVAPSGRAGVETQYF
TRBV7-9 CASSQRQGVTQETQYF
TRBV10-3 CAISVDRSYEQYF
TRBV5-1 CASSLISGGRYEQYF
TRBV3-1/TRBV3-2 CASSQGRRGGNEQFF
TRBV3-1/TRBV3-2 CASSPTTSGSGETQYF
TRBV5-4 CASSTLDREVAEAFF
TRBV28 CASQGGFYEQYF
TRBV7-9 CASSPLAGGPYEQYF
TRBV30 CAWGNPTGVETQYF
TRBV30 CAWKLLAGNHEQYF
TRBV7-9 CASSSSNSGSWETQYF
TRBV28 CASTLAGGPSYNEQFF
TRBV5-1 CASSYRLAGLGYNEQFF
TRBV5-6 CASSLAGQGPATDTQYF
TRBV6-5 CASTSSGNTIYF
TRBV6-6 CASTPSRQGGTGYTF
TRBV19 CASSMPGGYGYTF
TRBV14 CASSHGQGRYGANVLTF
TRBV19 CASSIGGFGAYNEQFF
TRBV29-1 CSVVADSYNEQFF
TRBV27 CASSPSVNEQFF
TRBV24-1 CATSSASGSGETQYF
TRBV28 CASRFTGEGNQPQHF
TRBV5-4 CANSRTGVGSGANVLTF
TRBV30 CAWSEGVDYGYTF
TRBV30 CAWSTGQGTSAFF
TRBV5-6 CAARQGARANYGYTF
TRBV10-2 CASSDPGDNEKLFF
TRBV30 CAWSRDDNYGYTF
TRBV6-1 CASSETAGGVTEAFF
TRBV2 CASSASWGGEIEAFF
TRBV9 CASSVGTSVAYEQYF
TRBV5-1 CASSMGLSTSDTQYF
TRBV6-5 CATLGKGAYNEQFF
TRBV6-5 CASSPGGNEQFF
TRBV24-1 CATSDLPMKEGKAFF
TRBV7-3 CASSPTGGANDYGYTF
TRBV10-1 CASARQGRNEQFF
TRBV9 CASSVDPPSGRYEQYF
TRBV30 CAWSRFLDRGPNRPQHF
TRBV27 CASTHSGANVLTF
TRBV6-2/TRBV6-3 CASSFPTGELFF
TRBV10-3 CAIKPDTTYEQYF
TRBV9 CASSVATGAAYEQYF
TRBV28 CASRDSRYEQYF
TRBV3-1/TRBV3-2 CASSLRLAGGPDTQYF
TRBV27 CASSGRQGTQEGQYF
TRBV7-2 CASSSIHPGTGFYEQYF
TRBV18 CASSPPRAGTDTQYF
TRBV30 CAWTSGRFGETQYF